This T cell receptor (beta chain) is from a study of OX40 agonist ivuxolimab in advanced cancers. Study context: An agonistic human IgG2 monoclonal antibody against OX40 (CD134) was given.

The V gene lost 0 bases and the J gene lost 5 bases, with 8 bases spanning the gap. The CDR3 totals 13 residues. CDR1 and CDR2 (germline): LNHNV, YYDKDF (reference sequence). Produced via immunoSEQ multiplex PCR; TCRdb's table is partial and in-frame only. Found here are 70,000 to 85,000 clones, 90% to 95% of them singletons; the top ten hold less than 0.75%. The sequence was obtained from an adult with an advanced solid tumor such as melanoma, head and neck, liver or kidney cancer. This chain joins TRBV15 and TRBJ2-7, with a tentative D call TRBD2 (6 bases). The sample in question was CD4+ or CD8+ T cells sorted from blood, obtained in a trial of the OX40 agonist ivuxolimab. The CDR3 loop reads CATSRDSGDEQYF. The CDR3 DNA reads TGTGCCACCAGCAGAGATAGCGGCGACGAGCAGTACTTC.